This is a list of T cell receptor beta chains from one sample in a study of cytotoxic CD8 clonotypes in ibrutinib-treated CLL. The protocol was immunoSEQ multiplex PCR, while the TCRdb copy is restricted to in-frame clones and leaves out a portion. The table has a few hundred thousand clones, 60% to 75% seen once. Sequences were derived from PBMCs, sampled after 24 months of ibrutinib treatment. Receptors originate from a human donor with chronic lymphocytic leukemia. The CDR3 runs from the conserved cysteine through the conserved F or W. Each record gives: J gene, V gene, clone size, CDR3 protein. Rows may omit the clone size; those that give it use once, few, many or a size class.

j_call: TRBJ2-7
v_call: TRBV18
clone_size: NA
cdr3_aa: CASSPGTGVTYEQYF

j_call: TRBJ2-3
v_call: TRBV2
clone_size: NA
cdr3_aa: CASSEGGHYTDTQYF

j_call: TRBJ2-7
v_call: TRBV4-1
clone_size: once
cdr3_aa: CASSQAPLLRLYEQYF

j_call: TRBJ1-1
v_call: TRBV28
clone_size: NA
cdr3_aa: CASSLYGSHAAFF

j_call: TRBJ2-7
v_call: TRBV5-1
clone_size: NA
cdr3_aa: CASSPTSGIWEQYF

j_call: TRBJ1-1
v_call: TRBV20-1
clone_size: NA
cdr3_aa: CSAGEAFF

j_call: TRBJ1-4
v_call: TRBV27
clone_size: NA
cdr3_aa: CASSFGGRLSEKLFF

j_call: TRBJ1-1
v_call: TRBV5-1
clone_size: few
cdr3_aa: CASSFRTGGYSEAFF

j_call: TRBJ2-3
v_call: TRBV30
clone_size: NA
cdr3_aa: CAWKLVDTQYF

j_call: TRBJ1-4
v_call: TRBV7-6
clone_size: NA
cdr3_aa: CASSLSVGQGATNEKLFF

j_call: TRBJ2-2
v_call: TRBV14
clone_size: NA
cdr3_aa: CASSLRETGELFF

j_call: TRBJ2-1
v_call: TRBV18
clone_size: NA
cdr3_aa: CASSWGGDNEQFF

j_call: TRBJ2-7
v_call: TRBV4-3
clone_size: NA
cdr3_aa: CASSQVASGYSYEQYF

j_call: TRBJ2-3
v_call: TRBV27
clone_size: NA
cdr3_aa: CASSLLPQYYTQYF

j_call: TRBJ2-1
v_call: TRBV5-1
clone_size: NA
cdr3_aa: CASGPTTSYNEQFF

j_call: TRBJ2-7
v_call: TRBV29-1
clone_size: NA
cdr3_aa: CSVKSSGMLYEQYF

j_call: TRBJ1-2
v_call: TRBV29-1
clone_size: few
cdr3_aa: CSVELRGGYTF

j_call: TRBJ2-7
v_call: TRBV5-1
clone_size: NA
cdr3_aa: CASSLNTGVGYEQYF

j_call: TRBJ2-7
v_call: TRBV19
clone_size: few
cdr3_aa: CASSIISGSSYEQYF

j_call: TRBJ1-2
v_call: TRBV20-1
clone_size: few
cdr3_aa: CSASPGTGYTF

j_call: TRBJ1-1
v_call: TRBV25-1
clone_size: once
cdr3_aa: CASSESRASYDEAFF

j_call: TRBJ1-1
v_call: TRBV27
clone_size: few
cdr3_aa: CASRNSRYFTEAFF

j_call: TRBJ2-1
v_call: TRBV13
clone_size: NA
cdr3_aa: CASSLGGQGVNEQFF

j_call: TRBJ1-3
v_call: TRBV18
clone_size: NA
cdr3_aa: CASSPPERGNTIYF

j_call: TRBJ1-4
v_call: TRBV7-9
clone_size: NA
cdr3_aa: CASSLGWTGGQTNEKLFF

j_call: TRBJ2-3
v_call: TRBV29-1
clone_size: NA
cdr3_aa: CSVVLGSTGTDTQYF

j_call: TRBJ2-7
v_call: TRBV11-2
clone_size: NA
cdr3_aa: CASSPRSIHEQYF

j_call: TRBJ2-3
v_call: TRBV29-1
clone_size: NA
cdr3_aa: CSVWYGTSTDTQYF

j_call: TRBJ1-1
v_call: TRBV5-1
clone_size: NA
cdr3_aa: CASARRGLTEAFF

j_call: TRBJ2-5
v_call: TRBV11-2
clone_size: once
cdr3_aa: CASSSTSGQETQYF

j_call: TRBJ2-7
v_call: TRBV9
clone_size: NA
cdr3_aa: CASSVGKWDYEQYF

j_call: TRBJ2-7
v_call: TRBV15
clone_size: NA
cdr3_aa: CATSTLLTSGDLCEQYF

j_call: TRBJ2-5
v_call: TRBV7-2
clone_size: NA
cdr3_aa: CASSSLKGQETQYF

j_call: TRBJ1-1
v_call: TRBV7-9
clone_size: NA
cdr3_aa: CASSLGYTEAFF

j_call: TRBJ1-3
v_call: TRBV18
clone_size: once
cdr3_aa: CASSLDTFSGNTIYF

j_call: TRBJ1-5
v_call: TRBV6-6
clone_size: NA
cdr3_aa: CASRKGAFQPQHF

j_call: TRBJ2-7
v_call: TRBV11-2
clone_size: NA
cdr3_aa: CASSLSISPTGVRNEQYF